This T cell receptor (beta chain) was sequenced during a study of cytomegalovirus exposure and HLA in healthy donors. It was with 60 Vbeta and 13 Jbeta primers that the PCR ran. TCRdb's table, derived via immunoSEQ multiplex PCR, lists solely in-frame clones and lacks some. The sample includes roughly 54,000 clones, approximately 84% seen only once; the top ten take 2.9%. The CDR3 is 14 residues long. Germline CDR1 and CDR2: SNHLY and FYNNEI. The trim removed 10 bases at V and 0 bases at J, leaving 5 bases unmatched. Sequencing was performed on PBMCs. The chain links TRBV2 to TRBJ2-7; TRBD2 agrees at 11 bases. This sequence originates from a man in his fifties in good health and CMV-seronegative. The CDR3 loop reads CATKGTSGSYEQYF. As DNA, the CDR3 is TGTGCCACCAAGGGGACTAGCGGCTCCTACGAGCAGTACTTC.